The rows below give T cell receptor beta chains drawn from one sample of a study of low-dose radiotherapy and immunotherapy resistance in tumors. TCRdb reprocessed the reads via MiXCR and lists one record per CDR3 protein. In the table there are 75,000 to 95,000 distinct CDR3 sequences, 18% of which are singletons. The sequencing here drew on PBMCs, taken before treatment. The receptors were sampled from a male donor with prostate cancer. The CDR3 runs from the conserved cysteine through the conserved F or W. D genes are given only for firm matches. Some rows have no size entry. The others give once, few or many, or a class for an expanded clone.

TRBD2,many,TRBJ2-3,TRBV4-3,TGCGCCAGCAGCATCACAGCGGGGGGGCCCGATACGCAGTATTTT,CASSITAGGPDTQYF
NA,many,TRBJ2-1,TRBV19,TGTGCCAGTAGTATTGATACCAGGGCCTACAATGAGCAGTTCTTC,CASSIDTRAYNEQFF
TRBD1,many,TRBJ2-5,TRBV7-6,TGTGCCAGCAGCCCCCGACAGGGGGCTGGTCCAGAGACCCAGTACTTC,CASSPRQGAGPETQYF
NA,many,TRBJ1-6,TRBV4-2,TGTGCCAGCAGCCAAGATCGCAGGGACAATTCACCCCTCCACTTT,CASSQDRRDNSPLHF
NA,many,TRBJ2-1,TRBV7-9,TGTGCCAGCAGCACGGGTCGGGGGTACAATGAGCAGTTCTTC,CASSTGRGYNEQFF
NA,many,TRBJ2-1,TRBV15,TGTGCCACCAGCAGAGATTTTATCTCGTACAATGAGCAGTTCTTC,CATSRDFISYNEQFF
TRBD1,many,TRBJ2-5,TRBV20-1,TGCAGTGCTAGAGATGTCAGGGGGCTACAAGAGACCCAGTACTTC,CSARDVRGLQETQYF
NA,many,TRBJ1-5,TRBV5-6,TGTGCCAGCAGCTTGGCGGTAGGGTCCGAAGGCAATCAGCCCCAGCATTTT,CASSLAVGSEGNQPQHF
NA,many,TRBJ1-1,TRBV12-3/TRBV12-4,TGTGCCAGCAGTTATCGGCAGGGGACTGAAGCTTTCTTT,CASSYRQGTEAFF
NA,many,TRBJ1-6,TRBV25-1,TGTGCCAGCAGTGACGAGGACGGAGTTAGCCCCCTCCACTTT,CASSDEDGVSPLHF
NA,NA,TRBJ1-2,TRBV30,TGTGCCTGCCCAATCGTGGGGCCGGCAGGGGTTAAGTATGGCTACACCTTC,CACPIVGPAGVKYGYTF
NA,few,TRBJ1-1,TRBV5-1,TGCGCCAGCAGCTTGGTGGGCGAGAACACTGAAGCTTTCTTT,CASSLVGENTEAFF
NA,NA,TRBJ2-1,TRBV29-1,TGCAGCGTTGAGGAGGGGGCCGTGGTGGGTTTCTTC,CSVEEGAVVGFF
NA,many,TRBJ2-3,TRBV28,TGTGCCAGCAACCTCGACACAGATACGCAGTATTTT,CASNLDTDTQYF
NA,many,TRBJ1-2,TRBV6-8,TGTGCCAGCAAGGATACAGGGTACTATGGCTACACCTTC,CASKDTGYYGYTF
TRBD1,many,TRBJ2-1,TRBV27,TGTGCCAGCAGTACCCAACAGGGGAGTAATGAGCAGTTCTTC,CASSTQQGSNEQFF
NA,NA,TRBJ1-3,TRBV25-1,TGTGCCAGCAGTGAATATGCCAGGGGTGGAAACACCATATATTTT,CASSEYARGGNTIYF
TRBD1,many,TRBJ2-7,TRBV18,TGTGCCAGCTCACGGGACAGAGACTACGAGCAGTACTTC,CASSRDRDYEQYF
TRBD2,NA,TRBJ2-1,TRBV20-1,TGCAGTGCTATCACCTCCCGCGGGGGTCACAATGAGCAGTTCTTC,CSAITSRGGHNEQFF
TRBD1,few,TRBJ2-7,TRBV3-1,TGTGCCAGCAGCCAAGTCGGGACAGGGGTCGAGCAGTACTTC,CASSQVGTGVEQYF
TRBD1,many,TRBJ2-7,TRBV24-1,TGTGCCACCAGTCCAGGGGGCGAACCTTACGAGCAGTACTTC,CATSPGGEPYEQYF
TRBD1,many,TRBJ1-4,TRBV4-3,TGCGCCAGCAGCCAAGGACAGGGAAATGAAAAACTGTTTTTT,CASSQGQGNEKLFF
NA,many,TRBJ1-1,TRBV27,TGTGCCAGCAGCCCCCTCGGCTCAAGGAGGAACACTGAAGCTTTCTTT,CASSPLGSRRNTEAFF
TRBD1,many,TRBJ1-4,TRBV9,TGTGCCAGCAGCGACGGGACAGGGGGAAATGAAAAACTGTTTTTT,CASSDGTGGNEKLFF
TRBD2,many,TRBJ2-1,TRBV6-2/TRBV6-3,TGTGCCAGCAGTTACTTCGGGGGGAGATTTACGAACAATGAGCAGTTCTTC,CASSYFGGRFTNNEQFF
NA,many,TRBJ2-1,TRBV6-6,TGTGCCAGCAGTTACATGACCTCGCGGTACAATGAGCAGTTCTTC,CASSYMTSRYNEQFF
NA,many,TRBJ1-3,TRBV6-2/TRBV6-3,TGTGCCAGCGCCTCCTGGGCTGCGGGGAAGTCTGGAAACACCATATATTTT,CASASWAAGKSGNTIYF